This TCR beta chain was captured in a study of identical twins. Template switching added a universal primer binding site, and final cDNA carried unique molecular identifiers. TCRdb recomputed calls from the 5' RACE reads with MiXCR, one row per CDR3 protein. This table holds 1,800,000 or so distinct CDR3 sequences, under 35% found once. As for this clonotype: Its antigen is unidentified.

This CDR3 contains 14 residues. CDR1 and CDR2 (germline): SGHRS, YFSETQ. V was clipped by 7 bases and J by 11 bases, with 24 bases between them. Findings and caveats of the study: Partial confounding of zero-insertion analyses by invariant MAIT and iNKT cells was possible. Monozygotic twins shared more out-of-frame TCR alpha than recombination models predicted. The conclusions drew on cross-sectional statistical analysis instead of tracking the same donors.

Source material: cord blood. This chain connects TRBV5-1 to TRBJ1-1; D perhaps matches TRBD1 (6 bases). The TCR comes from a newborn girl in good health. The CDR3 coding sequence is TGCGCCAGCGTCCCCCAGTATGGGGGGCTTTGGGCTTTCTTT. This gives the protein CASVPQYGGLWAFF. The full variable domain, with the rest looked up from reference TRBV5-1 and TRBJ1-1, is KAGVTQTPRYLIKTRGQQVTLSCSPISGHRSVSWYQQTPGQGLQFLFEYFSETQRNKGNFPGRFSGRQFSNSRSEMNVSTLELGDSALYLCASVPQYGGLWAFFGQGTRLTVV.